The rows below give T cell receptor beta chains drawn from one sample of a study of T cell changes during pregnancy in multiple sclerosis. Here immunoSEQ multiplex PCR was the method, and the copy in TCRdb shows in-frame clones only, minus some. The sample consists of 30,000 to 40,000 clones, 94% of them appearing once. The sample in question was CD4+ T cells from peripheral blood mononuclear cells, obtained in the second trimester of pregnancy. All receptors derive from a female donor with multiple sclerosis, enrolled in a pregnancy study. Each CDR3 is given with its conserved first and last residue. The order of the fields is clone size, V gene, CDR3 protein. Clone size, where shown, is once, few, many, or a class for clones that have expanded.

- | TRBV19 | CASSMGHGAQPQHF
- | TRBV7-9 | CASSWGENGNQPQHF
- | TRBV9 | CASSSTGVGNTIYF
- | TRBV14 | CASSGSGGLYNEQFF
- | TRBV7-9 | CASSKTSGTGEKLFF
- | TRBV7-3 | CASSLSGGSYNEQFF
- | TRBV11-2 | CASSLDQGDEQFF
- | TRBV2 | CASSEGAYEQYF
few | TRBV19 | CASSTDRNTGELFF
- | TRBV7-2 | CASSLGRGINQPQHF
- | TRBV27 | CASREVFRGQPQHF
- | TRBV5-1 | CASSLTRQGWETQYF
- | TRBV5-1 | CASSLTGRGTFEAFF
- | TRBV7-2 | CASSRTSGGPNEQFF
- | TRBV5-1 | CASSRVPGGAETQYF
- | TRBV4-2 | CASSQRGGADYEQYF
- | TRBV7-2 | CASSLVRDYRYEQYF
- | TRBV7-8 | CASSSIRSSYNSPLHF